This TCR beta chain stems from a study of T cells after yellow fever vaccination. This clonotype was counted at least ten times. From germline, CDR1 is SGHRS and CDR2 YFSETQ. The CDR3 is 13 residues long. With 0 bases removed from V and 4 bases from J, the gap between germline ends came to 8 bases. MiXCR was run by TCRdb on the 5' RACE reads, yielding one entry per CDR3 protein. The sample lists more than 15,000 distinct CDR3 sequences, roughly 3.7% seen once, with more than 0.35% in the top ten. Overall study findings and caveats: The booster saw the reappearance of most primary-vaccination clones (approximately 96% CD4, around 88% CD8). The secondary response showed a weaker magnitude and a faster peak, day 5 versus 15.

The source was PBMCs, either bulk or a sorted T-cell subset (CD4+, CD8+, memory, or dextramer-sorted; not recorded which), collected 15 days after the yellow fever booster vaccination. This receptor was obtained from a man aged 30-40 years who received the YFV17D yellow fever vaccine. The rearrangement uses TRBV5-1 and TRBJ2-7; D not resolved. The CDR3 here is CASSLVTEYEQYF. In nucleotides, the CDR3 is TGCGCCAGCAGCTTGGTGACGGAATACGAGCAGTACTTC.